This is a list of T cell receptor beta chains from one sample in a study of cytomegalovirus exposure and HLA in healthy donors. Data came from immunoSEQ multiplex PCR; TCRdb stores just in-frame clones and leaves some out. In the table there are roughly 160,000 clones, 70% to 85% of which are singletons. Sequencing was carried out using PBMCs. These receptors were collected from a woman aged 25-40 years in good health and CMV-seronegative. Each CDR3 is given with its conserved first and last residue. The order of the fields is clone size, D gene, J gene, V gene, CDR3 protein, CDR3 DNA. D genes are given only for firm matches. Rows may omit the clone size; those that give it use once, few, many or a size class.

. | . | TRBJ2-3 | TRBV4-3 | CASSQEDRAADTQYF | TGCGCCAGCAGCCAAGAGGACCGAGCGGCGGATACGCAGTATTTT
. | . | TRBJ1-3 | TRBV28 | CASTDPGQGNTIYF | TGTGCCAGCACCGATCCGGGACAAGGAAACACCATATATTTT
once | TRBD2 | TRBJ2-5 | TRBV29-1 | CSGRTSETQYF | TGCAGCGGGCGGACTAGTGAGACCCAGTACTTC
. | . | TRBJ1-5 | TRBV7-2 | CASSPDNRGNQPQHF | TGTGCCAGCAGCCCCGACAACAGGGGCAATCAGCCCCAGCATTTT
. | . | TRBJ1-1 | TRBV5-5 | CASSLGSQNTEAFF | TGTGCCAGCAGCCTGGGTAGCCAGAACACTGAAGCTTTCTTT
. | TRBD2 | TRBJ2-1 | TRBV30 | CAWRSTSGGFSYNEQFF | TGTGCCTGGAGATCAACTAGCGGGGGGTTCTCCTACAATGAGCAGTTCTTC
few | . | TRBJ1-1 | TRBV14 | CASSQAYGWSEAFF | TGTGCCAGCAGCCAAGCGTACGGATGGAGCGAAGCTTTCTTT
. | . | TRBJ1-3 | TRBV2 | CASSERTGWGGNTIYF | TGTGCCAGCAGTGAACGTACAGGCTGGGGGGGGAACACCATATATTTT
. | . | TRBJ1-1 | TRBV19 | CASRQPAGMNTEAFF | TGTGCCAGTAGACAACCGGCAGGGATGAACACTGAAGCTTTCTTT
once | TRBD1 | TRBJ2-3 | TRBV2 | CASRDRGWRDTQYF | TGTGCCAGCCGGGACAGGGGTTGGAGAGATACGCAGTATTTT
few | . | TRBJ2-1 | TRBV9 | CASSAQNNEQFF | TGTGCCAGCAGCGCCCAAAACAATGAGCAGTTCTTC
. | TRBD1 | TRBJ2-5 | TRBV5-1 | CASVRTGAYQETQYF | TGCGCCAGCGTTCGGACAGGCGCGTACCAAGAGACCCAGTACTTC
. | . | TRBJ1-3 | TRBV5-1 | CASSLAGANRGNTIYF | TGCGCCAGCAGCTTGGCCGGAGCCAACCGGGGAAACACCATATATTTT
. | TRBD1 | TRBJ1-1 | TRBV4-1 | CASSLRQGNLNTEAFF | TGCGCCAGCAGCCTTCGACAGGGGAACTTGAACACTGAAGCTTTCTTT
. | . | TRBJ2-1 | TRBV7-9 | CASSFYDEQFF | TGTGCCAGCAGCTTCTACGATGAGCAGTTCTTC
. | TRBD1 | TRBJ1-5 | TRBV2 | CASSGTGGDQPQHF | TGTGCCAGCAGTGGGACAGGGGGCGATCAGCCCCAGCATTTT
. | TRBD1 | TRBJ2-7 | TRBV4-2 | CASSQSSGTGSYEQYF | TGTGCCAGCAGCCAAAGTTCCGGGACAGGTTCCTACGAGCAGTACTTC
. | . | TRBJ2-7 | TRBV4-3 | CASSQGSEAYEQYF | TGCGCCAGCAGCCAAGGTTCCGAGGCCTACGAGCAGTACTTC
. | . | TRBJ1-2 | TRBV7-2 | CASSNGPRTGVLFYGYTF | TGTGCCAGCAGCAACGGACCCCGCACAGGCGTACTATTCTATGGCTACACCTTC
few | . | TRBJ2-3 | TRBV30 | CAWRSRGKIGWGQYF | TGTGCCTGGAGAAGCAGGGGAAAGATCGGGTGGGGGCAGTATTTT
once | TRBD1 | TRBJ2-7 | TRBV5-1 | CASSGDRGSNEQYF | TGCGCCAGCAGCGGGGACAGGGGGTCTAACGAGCAGTACTTC
once | TRBD1 | TRBJ1-6 | TRBV9 | CASSGGTGSSYNSPLHF | TGTGCCAGCAGCGGAGGGACAGGGAGCTCCTATAATTCACCCCTCCACTTT
. | . | TRBJ1-5 | TRBV25-1 | CASSAGNWNQPQHF | TGTGCCAGCAGTGCAGGGAATTGGAATCAGCCCCAGCATTTT
. | . | TRBJ1-1 | TRBV7-9 | CASSLESGRRRTEAFF | TGTGCCAGCAGCTTAGAGTCGGGCCGACGGAGGACTGAAGCTTTCTTT
. | TRBD2 | TRBJ2-1 | TRBV5-6 | CASSPGLAGHPDNEQFF | TGTGCCAGCAGCCCGGGACTAGCGGGTCATCCCGACAATGAGCAGTTCTTC
. | TRBD1 | TRBJ1-1 | TRBV19 | CASTTTGGPGEAFF | TGTGCCAGTACCACGACAGGGGGTCCTGGAGAAGCTTTCTTT
. | . | TRBJ2-5 | TRBV30 | CAWVRGRQETQYF | TGTGCCTGGGTCAGGGGCAGGCAAGAGACCCAGTACTTC
. | TRBD1 | TRBJ2-7 | TRBV4-1 | CASSLVLSGTGLYEQYF | TGCGCCAGCAGCCTCGTGCTCTCCGGGACAGGGTTATACGAGCAGTACTTC
. | TRBD1 | TRBJ2-7 | TRBV28 | CASSPGTGAYEQYF | TGTGCCAGCAGTCCCGGGACAGGGGCATACGAGCAGTACTTC
few | . | TRBJ1-5 | TRBV16 | CASSPPQGHQPQHF | TGTGCCAGCAGCCCTCCCCAGGGCCATCAGCCCCAGCATTTT